One sample yielded the 29 T cell receptor beta chains listed below, sequenced in a study of identical twins. Using its own MiXCR run on the 5' RACE reads, TCRdb lists one record per CDR3 protein. The sample includes under 900,000 distinct CDR3 sequences, 10% to 15% of them seen just once. Another study also made use of these data, one on yellow fever vaccine responses in identical twins.

Sequencing was performed on PBMCs. The receptor set was obtained from a woman between 18 and 30 years old in good health.

The chain couples TRBV20-1 to TRBJ1-5; 7 nucleotides agree with TRBD1. Germline V gene data show CDR1 as DFQATT and CDR2 as SNEGSKA (reference sequence). J lost 5 bases, V lost 0 bases, and 4 bases had no gene match. The CDR3 loop spans 14 amino acids. The CDR3 protein is CSARDRQGHQPQHF. CDR3 bases: TGCAGTGCTAGAGATCGACAGGGCCATCAGCCCCAGCATTTT.

The chain uses TRBV6-1 and TRBJ2-6, with 11 bases identical to TRBD1. V lost 8 bases, J lost 8 bases, and 5 bases stayed unmatched. CDR1 is MNHNS, CDR2 SASEGT, per germline. This CDR3 has 14 amino acids. The CDR3 sequence is CASGGTGGTNVLTF. DNA for the CDR3: TGTGCCAGCGGGGGGACAGGGGGTACCAACGTCCTGACTTTC.

This clonotype has more than one count but fewer than ten. The chain uses TRBV9 and TRBJ2-1, with TRBD2 identical over 9 bases. The CDR3 is 14 residues long. Per germline, CDR1 SGDLS and CDR2 YYNGEE. V trimming: 0 bases; J trimming: 7 bases; junction bases outside the gene matches: 2. CDR3 coding DNA: TGTGCCAGCAGCGTAGAAAGCGGGAGGAATGAGCAGTTCTTC. It encodes CASSVESGRNEQFF.

This clonotype was counted only a few times. At one of its ends the junction is not consistent with the germline gene, which may arise from a read error. This rearrangement joins TRBV6-1 to TRBJ1-6; possibly TRBD1 for D (5 bases). This CDR3 comprises 16 residues. CDR1 and CDR2 from the germline V gene are MNHNS and SASEGT. DNA of the CDR3: TGTGCCAGCAGTCAAGCCACCGGGACGACTAATTCACCCCTCCACTTT. This translates into CASSQATGTTNSPLHF.

This clonotype came up a few times. V usage is TRBV12-3 or TRBV12-4 and J usage is TRBJ2-4, with a possible D match to TRBD1 (6 bases). The CDR3 spans 13 residues. Trimming pared 5 bases from V and 9 bases from J, leaving 14 bases between. CDR3: CASSKQGWVIQYF. For the CDR3, the DNA is TGTGCCAGCAGTAAACAGGGTTGGGTCATTCAGTACTTC.

The chain carries TRBV6-5 and TRBJ2-1, with 13 nucleotides matching TRBD2. CDR1 and CDR2 (germline): MNHEY, SVGAGI. Unmatched junction bases numbered 14, after V lost 6 bases and J lost 6 bases. The CDR3 consists of 18 residues. The CDR3 region is CASSGKGLAGSRGNEQFF. The DNA for the CDR3 is TGTGCCAGCAGCGGCAAGGGACTAGCGGGGTCCCGTGGCAATGAGCAGTTCTTC.

This clonotype was found a few times. This chain connects TRBV5-6 to TRBJ2-7; 8 positions match TRBD2. The CDR3 runs 17 residues. The germline V gene encodes CDR1 SGHDT and CDR2 YYEEEE. V gave up 0 bases and J gave up 4 bases; unmatched junction bases: 12. For the CDR3, the DNA is TGTGCCAGCAGCTTGGGACGTCTGATGGGCGGGAGGTACGAGCAGTACTTC. Translated, it gives CASSLGRLMGGRYEQYF.

This CDR3 is CSVATGSSGANVLTF. In DNA, the CDR3 is TGCAGCGTCGCGACAGGATCTTCTGGGGCCAACGTCCTGACTTTC. The rearrangement joins TRBV29-1 to TRBJ2-6; maybe TRBD1 (6 bases). Between the trimmed V and J ends, which lost 6 bases and 1 base, there was a span of 13 bases. The CDR3 sequence is 15 residues long. Germline assignment: CDR1 SQVTM and CDR2 ANQGSEA.

Ten or more counts support this clonotype. The DNA of the CDR3 is TGTGCCAGCAGCCCAGGGTGGACGCAAACCTACGAGCAGTACTTC. Amino acids: CASSPGWTQTYEQYF. V is TRBV14 and J is TRBJ2-7; maybe TRBD1 (5 bases). Germline lookup yields CDR1 SGHDN and CDR2 FVKESK. Trimming cost V 4 bases and J 2 bases, with 15 bases left between them. CDR3 length equals 15 residues.

The V and J genes are TRBV7-2 and TRBJ2-3, with D hard to call. CDR3 length equals 17 residues. V lost 7 bases and J lost 0, with 20 bases in between. Germline assignment: CDR1 SGHTA and CDR2 FQGNSA. The CDR3 nucleotides are TGTGCCAGCAAGGAAAGGCTAAACCTACTCAGCACAGATACGCAGTATTTT. Its translation: CASKERLNLLSTDTQYF.

V usage is TRBV14 and J usage is TRBJ2-1; either TRBD1 or TRBD2 may fit D (5 bases each). This CDR3 comprises 16 residues. Trimming cost V 1 base and J 6 bases, with 16 bases left between them. Germline CDR1 reads SGHDN; CDR2 reads FVKESK. The CDR3 nucleotides are TGTGCCAGCAGCCAAGCCGGGAAGGGGCTGTCCAATGAGCAGTTCTTC. It specifies CASSQAGKGLSNEQFF.

The J gene is TRBJ1-2, the V gene TRBV18, with a possible D match to TRBD1 (6 bases). Germline loops: CDR1 KGHSH, CDR2 LQKENI. Trimming removed 3 bases at V and 4 bases at J, with 15 bases between. The length of the CDR3 is 15 residues. This chain's CDR3 is CASSPTGSVFYGYTF. The CDR3 region has the DNA TGTGCCAGCTCACCCACAGGGTCGGTCTTCTATGGCTACACCTTC.

This clonotype has more than one count but fewer than ten. The genes are TRBV10-3 and TRBJ2-7, with TRBD2 identical over 15 bases. Germline V gene lookup returns CDR1 ENHRY and CDR2 SYGVKD. The CDR3 is 19 residues long. Losses at the gene ends were 1 base for V and 0 bases for J; bases not matched to a gene: 7. CDR3 coding DNA: TGTGCCATCAGTGAGTTGGGGACTAGCGGGAGGTCCAGCTCCTACGAGCAGTACTTC. It is translated as CAISELGTSGRSSSYEQYF.

The chain couples TRBV6-5 to TRBJ2-5; 8 bases match TRBD1. The germline V gene encodes CDR1 MNHEY and CDR2 SVGAGI. The CDR3 has 16 amino acids. V lost 2 bases and J lost 3; bases outside the gene matches: 8. The CDR3 DNA follows: TGTGCCAGCAGTTACGCAGGGACAGGCCTCGAAGAGACCCAGTACTTC. Protein: CASSYAGTGLEETQYF.

This clonotype has only a few counts. The chain uses TRBV11-2 and TRBJ2-7, with no clear D. V lost 1 base to trimming and J lost 3 bases, with 7 bases between them. Germline values: CDR1 SGHAT, CDR2 FQNNGV. This CDR3 has 13 residues. DNA of the CDR3: TGTGCCAGCAGCTTAGTCCACAGCTACGAGCAGTACTTC. Translated: CASSLVHSYEQYF.

A few counts support this clonotype. V usage is TRBV7-8 and J usage is TRBJ2-5, with D maybe TRBD2 (6 bases). Germline loops: CDR1 SGHVS, CDR2 FQNEAQ. The germline V and J ends were trimmed by 1 base and 5 bases, with 14 bases remaining between them. This CDR3 comprises 15 residues. The DNA for the CDR3 is TGTGCCAGCAGCTTAGTTCGGTCCGCGGGGGAGACCCAGTACTTC. It encodes CASSLVRSAGETQYF. Variable domain in full (rest from reference TRBV7-8 and TRBJ2-5): GAGVSQSPRYKVAKRGQDVALRCDPISGHVSLFWYQQALGQGPEFLTYFQNEAQLDKSGLPSDRFFAERPEGSVSTLKIQRTQQEDSAVYLCASSLVRSAGETQYFGPGTRLLVL.

The table lists this clonotype with a few counts. This rearrangement joins TRBV12-3 or TRBV12-4 to TRBJ2-5; TRBD1 agrees at 8 bases. The V and J ends lost 8 bases and 5 bases, in that order; junction bases with no gene match: 13. The CDR3 runs to 15 residues. The CDR3 region is CASCPARGPGETQYF. The DNA of the CDR3 is TGTGCCAGCTGTCCGGCCAGGGGGCCGGGGGAGACCCAGTACTTC.

The rearrangement joins TRBV20-1 to TRBJ1-1; the match to TRBD1 covers 8 bases. V trimming: 2 bases; J trimming: 5 bases; junction bases outside the gene matches: 10. Germline V gives CDR1 DFQATT, CDR2 SNEGSKA (reference sequence). The CDR3 covers 15 residues. The CDR3 DNA follows: TGCAGTGCTAGATTCCCCAGGGGGCTGGGGACTGAAGCTTTCTTT. Its translation: CSARFPRGLGTEAFF.

The chain has TRBV13 and TRBJ2-1; tentatively, D is TRBD1 (6 bases). The V end lost 5 bases, the J end lost 1 base, and 15 bases lay between the germline ends. The length of the CDR3 is 16 residues. Germline CDR1 reads PRHDT; CDR2 reads FYEKMQ (reference sequence). CDR3 loop: CASSRQGTPSYNEQFF. The CDR3 DNA sequence: TGTGCCAGCAGCCGGCAGGGGACCCCATCCTACAATGAGCAGTTCTTC.

CDR3 coding DNA: TGTGCCAGCAGGTGGGACTTCGCGATAGGGAACACTGAAGCTTTCTTT. It specifies CASRWDFAIGNTEAFF. V and J are TRBV7-9 and TRBJ1-1; TRBD1 might be the D (5 bases). Germline CDR1 SEHNR, CDR2 FQNEAQ (reference sequence). Trimming left V 6 bases short and J 1 base short, with 18 bases between. CDR3 length equals 16 residues.

This clonotype was counted only a few times. V usage is TRBV5-1 and J usage is TRBJ1-5, with a possible D match to TRBD1 (5 bases). V lost 5 bases and J lost 3, with 9 bases in between. Germline CDR1 is SGHRS and CDR2 is YFSETQ. The CDR3 has 13 amino acids. DNA for the CDR3: TGCGCCAGCAGAGAGGGGACCAATCAGCCCCAGCATTTT. Its translation: CASREGTNQPQHF.

Many counts were recorded for this clonotype. The chain links TRBV29-1 to TRBJ2-1; 8 bases agree with TRBD2. This CDR3 region has 14 residues. Per germline, CDR1 SQVTM and CDR2 ANQGSEA. J was trimmed by 7 bases and V by 4 bases; bases with no gene match: 9. In DNA, the CDR3 is TGCAGCGTTGGCCCAGCTAGCGGGTCGAATGAGCAGTTCTTC. Its protein is CSVGPASGSNEQFF.

The chain is built from TRBV6-4 and TRBJ2-3, with 8 positions matching TRBD1. Trimming took 3 bases from V and 5 from J; bases not matched to a gene: 4. The germline gives CDR1 MRHNA, CDR2 SNTAGT. The CDR3 loop spans 14 amino acids. The CDR3: CASSEFGTGDTQYF. The CDR3, as DNA: TGTGCCAGCAGTGAATTCGGGACAGGAGATACGCAGTATTTT.

This clonotype was counted between two and nine times. V and J are TRBV12-3 or TRBV12-4 and TRBJ2-1, with D maybe TRBD1 (5 bases). CDR3 length: 15 amino acids. Trimming shortened V by 3 bases and J by 7 bases, and 16 bases separated the two germline ends. The CDR3 bases are TGTGCCAGCAGTTTGGGGTCGGTCAGGGAAAATGAGCAGTTCTTC. This sequence encodes CASSLGSVRENEQFF.

This clonotype was observed many times. The genes are TRBV12-3 or TRBV12-4 and TRBJ1-2, with a weak D call TRBD1 (5 bases). The CDR3 loop spans 14 amino acids. With 3 bases removed from V and 7 bases from J, the gap between germline ends came to 15 bases. The CDR3 here is CASSLAAGPGGYTF. The CDR3 DNA follows: TGTGCCAGCAGTTTGGCGGCAGGGCCGGGTGGCTACACCTTC.

This clonotype came up many times. J is TRBJ1-5 and V is TRBV21-1. TRBV21-1 is an annotated pseudogene. The CDR3 sequence is 14 residues long. CDR3 protein: CASSNDGRNQPQHF. CDR3 nucleotides: TGTGCCAGCAGCAATGACGGTCGCAATCAGCCCCAGCATTTT.

This clonotype came up a few times. The chain is built from TRBV6-4 and TRBJ2-3, with 9 bases fitting TRBD1. V lost 8 bases to trimming and J lost 6 bases; unmatched junction nucleotides: 6. The germline V gene has CDR1 MRHNA and CDR2 SNTAGT. There are 13 residues in the CDR3. The CDR3: CASGTGGHDTQYF. In DNA, the CDR3 is TGTGCCAGCGGAACAGGGGGCCACGATACGCAGTATTTT.

There are a few counts of this clonotype. This chain joins TRBV11-2 and TRBJ2-3; 11 nucleotides agree with TRBD2. V dropped 3 bases and J dropped 5; count of bases not matched to a gene: 4. Germline V gene sequence: CDR1 SGHAT, CDR2 FQNNGV. This CDR3 region has 15 residues. CDR3 protein: CASSLFSGGGDTQYF. Written as DNA, the CDR3 is TGTGCCAGCAGCTTGTTTAGCGGGGGGGGAGATACGCAGTATTTT.

The chain recombines TRBV27 with TRBJ1-5; D gene ambiguous. V shed 2 bases and J shed 7 bases, with 15 bases lying between them. Germline V gene sequence: CDR1 MNHEY, CDR2 SMNVEV (reference sequence). The CDR3 covers 15 residues. DNA for the CDR3: TGTGCCAGCAGTTTAGTGGGATCTACGCACCAGCCCCAGCATTTT. Protein sequence: CASSLVGSTHQPQHF.